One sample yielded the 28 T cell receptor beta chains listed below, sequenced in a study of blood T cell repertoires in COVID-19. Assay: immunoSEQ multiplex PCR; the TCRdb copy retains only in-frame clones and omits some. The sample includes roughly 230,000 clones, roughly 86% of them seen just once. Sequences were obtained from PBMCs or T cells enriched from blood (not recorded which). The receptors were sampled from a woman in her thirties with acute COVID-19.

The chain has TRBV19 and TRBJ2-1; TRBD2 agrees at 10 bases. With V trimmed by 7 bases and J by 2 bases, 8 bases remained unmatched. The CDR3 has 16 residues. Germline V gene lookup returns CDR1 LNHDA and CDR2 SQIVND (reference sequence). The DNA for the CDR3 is TGTGCCAGTAATGCACTAGCGGGGAGAGCCTACAATGAGCAGTTCTTC. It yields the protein CASNALAGRAYNEQFF.

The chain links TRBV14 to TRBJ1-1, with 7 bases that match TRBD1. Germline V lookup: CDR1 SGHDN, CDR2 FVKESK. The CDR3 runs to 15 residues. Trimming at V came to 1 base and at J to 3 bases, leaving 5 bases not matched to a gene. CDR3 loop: CASSQVGGAHTEAFF. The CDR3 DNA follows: TGTGCCAGCAGCCAAGTAGGGGGCGCCCACACTGAAGCTTTCTTT.

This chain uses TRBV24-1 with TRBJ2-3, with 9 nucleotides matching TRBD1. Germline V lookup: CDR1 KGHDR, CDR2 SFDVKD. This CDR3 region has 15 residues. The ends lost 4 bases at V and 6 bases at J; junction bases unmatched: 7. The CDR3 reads CATSDRTGVKDTQYF. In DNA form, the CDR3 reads TGTGCCACCAGTGACAGGACAGGGGTTAAGGATACGCAGTATTTT.

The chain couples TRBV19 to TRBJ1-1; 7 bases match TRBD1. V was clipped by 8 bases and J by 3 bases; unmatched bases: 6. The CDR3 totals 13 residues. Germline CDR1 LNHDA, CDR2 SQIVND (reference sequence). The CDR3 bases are TGTGCCAGTCTCGACAGGGCCGACACTGAAGCTTTCTTT. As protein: CASLDRADTEAFF.

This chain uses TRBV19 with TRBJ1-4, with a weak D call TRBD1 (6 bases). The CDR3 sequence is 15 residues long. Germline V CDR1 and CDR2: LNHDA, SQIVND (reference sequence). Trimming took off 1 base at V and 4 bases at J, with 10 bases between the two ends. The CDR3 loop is CASSIARGGNEKLFF. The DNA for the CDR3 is TGTGCCAGTAGTATAGCGAGAGGGGGTAATGAAAAACTGTTTTTT.

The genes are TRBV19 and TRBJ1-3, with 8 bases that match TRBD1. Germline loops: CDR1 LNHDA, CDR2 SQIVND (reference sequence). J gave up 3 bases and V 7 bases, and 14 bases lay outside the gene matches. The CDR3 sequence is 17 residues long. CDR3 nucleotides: TGTGCCAGTAATTTGGCAGGGGGCCGGCGGTTTGGAAACACCATATATTTT. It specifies CASNLAGGRRFGNTIYF.

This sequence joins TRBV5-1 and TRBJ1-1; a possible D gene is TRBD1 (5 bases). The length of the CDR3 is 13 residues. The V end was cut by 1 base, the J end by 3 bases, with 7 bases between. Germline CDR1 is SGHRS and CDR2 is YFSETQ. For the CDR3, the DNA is TGCGCCAGCAGCTTGTGGGGGGACACTGAAGCTTTCTTT. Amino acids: CASSLWGDTEAFF.

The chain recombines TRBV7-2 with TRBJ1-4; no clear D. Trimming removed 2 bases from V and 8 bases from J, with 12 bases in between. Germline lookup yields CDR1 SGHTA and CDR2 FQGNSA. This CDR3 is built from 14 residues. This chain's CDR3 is CASSLTREGEKLFF. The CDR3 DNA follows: TGTGCCAGCAGCTTAACACGGGAAGGGGAAAAACTGTTTTTT. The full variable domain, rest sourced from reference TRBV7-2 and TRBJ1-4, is GAGVSQSPSNKVTEKGKDVELRCDPISGHTALYWYRQSLGQGLEFLIYFQGNSAPDKSGLPSDRFSAERTGGSVSTLTIQRTQQEDSAVYLCASSLTREGEKLFFGSGTQLSVL.

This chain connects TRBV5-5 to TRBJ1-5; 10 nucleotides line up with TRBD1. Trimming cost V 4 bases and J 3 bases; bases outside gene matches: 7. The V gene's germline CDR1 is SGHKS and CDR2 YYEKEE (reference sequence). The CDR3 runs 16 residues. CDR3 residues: CASSPDRGGSNQPQHF. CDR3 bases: TGTGCCAGCAGCCCGGACAGGGGGGGATCCAATCAGCCCCAGCATTTT.

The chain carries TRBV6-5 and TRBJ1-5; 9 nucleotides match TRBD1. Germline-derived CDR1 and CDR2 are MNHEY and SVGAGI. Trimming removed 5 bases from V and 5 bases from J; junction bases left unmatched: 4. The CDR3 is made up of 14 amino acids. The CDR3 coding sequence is TGTGCCAGCAGTACCGGGACAGGGTATCAGCCCCAGCATTTT. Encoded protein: CASSTGTGYQPQHF.

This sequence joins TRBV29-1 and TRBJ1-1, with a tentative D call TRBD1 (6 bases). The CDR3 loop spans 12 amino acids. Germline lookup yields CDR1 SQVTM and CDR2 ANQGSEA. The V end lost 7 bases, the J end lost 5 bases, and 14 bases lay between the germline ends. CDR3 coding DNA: TGCAGCGCCGGACAGCCAGCTACTGAAGCTTTCTTT. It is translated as CSAGQPATEAFF.

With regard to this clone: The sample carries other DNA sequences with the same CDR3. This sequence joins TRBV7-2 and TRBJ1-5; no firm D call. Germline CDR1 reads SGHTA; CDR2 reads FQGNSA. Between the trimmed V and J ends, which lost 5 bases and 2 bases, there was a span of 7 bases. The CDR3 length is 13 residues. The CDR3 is CASSVRGNQPQHF. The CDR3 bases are TGTGCCAGCAGCGTACGGGGCAATCAGCCCCAGCATTTT.

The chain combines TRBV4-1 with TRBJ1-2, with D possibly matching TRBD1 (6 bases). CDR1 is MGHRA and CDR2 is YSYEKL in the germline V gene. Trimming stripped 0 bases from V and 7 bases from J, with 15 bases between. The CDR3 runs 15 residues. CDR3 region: CASSQDMGGGSGYTF. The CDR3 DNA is TGCGCCAGCAGCCAAGACATGGGAGGGGGGAGTGGCTACACCTTC.

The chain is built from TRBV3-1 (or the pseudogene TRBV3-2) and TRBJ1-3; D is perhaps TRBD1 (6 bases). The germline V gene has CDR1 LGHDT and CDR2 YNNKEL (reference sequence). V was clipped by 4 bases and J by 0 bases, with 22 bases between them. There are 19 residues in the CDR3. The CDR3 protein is CASSRGGSFNAVSGNTIYF. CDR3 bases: TGTGCCAGCAGCCGGGGGGGCAGCTTCAACGCGGTCTCTGGAAACACCATATATTTT.

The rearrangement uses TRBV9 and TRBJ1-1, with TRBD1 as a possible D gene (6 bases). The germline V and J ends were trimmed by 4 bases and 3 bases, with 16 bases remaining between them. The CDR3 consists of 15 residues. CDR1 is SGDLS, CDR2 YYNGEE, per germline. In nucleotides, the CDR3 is TGTGCCAGCAGCCTAGCGACAGGCCCGGACACTGAAGCTTTCTTT. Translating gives CASSLATGPDTEAFF.

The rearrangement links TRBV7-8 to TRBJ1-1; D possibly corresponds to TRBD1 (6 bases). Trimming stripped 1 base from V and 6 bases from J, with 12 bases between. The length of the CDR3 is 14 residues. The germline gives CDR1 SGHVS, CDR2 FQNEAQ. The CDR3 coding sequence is TGTGCCAGCAGCTTAGGGTCCACAGGGCCTGAAGCTTTCTTT. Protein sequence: CASSLGSTGPEAFF.

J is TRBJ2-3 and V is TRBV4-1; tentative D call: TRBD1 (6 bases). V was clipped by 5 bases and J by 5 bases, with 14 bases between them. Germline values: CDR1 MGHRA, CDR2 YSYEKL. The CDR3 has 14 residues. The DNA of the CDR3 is TGCGCCAGCAGCAAAGCAGGGGTCCGAGATACGCAGTATTTT. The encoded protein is CASSKAGVRDTQYF.

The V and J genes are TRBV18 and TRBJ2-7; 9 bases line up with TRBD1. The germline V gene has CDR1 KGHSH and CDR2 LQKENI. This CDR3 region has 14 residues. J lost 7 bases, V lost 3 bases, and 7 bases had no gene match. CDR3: CASSPRTGAGEQYF. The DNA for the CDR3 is TGTGCCAGCTCACCTAGGACAGGGGCTGGAGAGCAGTACTTC. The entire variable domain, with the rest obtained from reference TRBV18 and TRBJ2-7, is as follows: NAGVMQNPRHLVRRRGQEARLRCSPMKGHSHVYWYRQLPEEGLKFMVYLQKENIIDESGMPKERFSAEFPKEGPSILRIQQVVRGDSAAYFCASSPRTGAGEQYFGPGTRLTVT.

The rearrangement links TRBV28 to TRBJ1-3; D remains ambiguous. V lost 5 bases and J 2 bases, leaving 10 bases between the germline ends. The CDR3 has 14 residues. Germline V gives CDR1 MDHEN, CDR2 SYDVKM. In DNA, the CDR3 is TGTGCCAGCAGTCATGACCGGGCTGGAAACACCATATATTTT. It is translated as CASSHDRAGNTIYF. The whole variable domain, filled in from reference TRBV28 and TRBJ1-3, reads DVKVTQSSRYLVKRTGEKVFLECVQDMDHENMFWYRQDPGLGLRLIYFSYDVKMKEKGDIPEGYSVSREKKERFSLILESASTNQTSMYLCASSHDRAGNTIYFGEGSWLTVV.

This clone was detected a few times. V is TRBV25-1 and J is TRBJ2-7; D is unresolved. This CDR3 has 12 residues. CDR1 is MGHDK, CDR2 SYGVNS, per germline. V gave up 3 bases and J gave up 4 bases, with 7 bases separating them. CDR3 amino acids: CASSDGPYEQYF. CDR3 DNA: TGTGCCAGCAGTGATGGGCCGTACGAGCAGTACTTC.

The CDR3 sequence: CASGFVSWAGSSGANVLTF. The CDR3 nucleotides are TGTGCTAGTGGTTTTGTAAGCTGGGCAGGCAGCTCTGGGGCCAACGTCCTGACTTTC. The chain couples TRBV12-5 to TRBJ2-6; D call uncertain. The CDR3 loop spans 19 amino acids. Per germline, CDR1 LGHNT and CDR2 FRNRAP. V lost 3 bases and J lost 0, with 18 bases in between. The full variable domain, with the rest looked up from reference TRBV12-5 and TRBJ2-6, is DARVTQTPRHKVTEMGQEVTMRCQPILGHNTVFWYRQTMMQGLELLAYFRNRAPLDDSGMPKDRFSAEMPDATLATLKIQPSEPRDSAVYFCASGFVSWAGSSGANVLTFGAGSRLTVL.

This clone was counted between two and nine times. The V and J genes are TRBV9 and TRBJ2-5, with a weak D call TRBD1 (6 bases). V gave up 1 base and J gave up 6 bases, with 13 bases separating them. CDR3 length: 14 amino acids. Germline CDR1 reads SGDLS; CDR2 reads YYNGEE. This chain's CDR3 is CASSVLGGSQTQYF. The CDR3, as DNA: TGTGCCAGCAGCGTATTAGGGGGATCGCAGACCCAGTACTTC.

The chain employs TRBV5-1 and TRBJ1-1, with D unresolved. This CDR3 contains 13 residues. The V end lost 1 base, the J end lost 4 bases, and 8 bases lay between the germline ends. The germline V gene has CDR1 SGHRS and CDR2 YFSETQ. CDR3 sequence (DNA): TGCGCCAGCAGCTTGAGAGAAAGCACTGAAGCTTTCTTT. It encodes CASSLRESTEAFF.

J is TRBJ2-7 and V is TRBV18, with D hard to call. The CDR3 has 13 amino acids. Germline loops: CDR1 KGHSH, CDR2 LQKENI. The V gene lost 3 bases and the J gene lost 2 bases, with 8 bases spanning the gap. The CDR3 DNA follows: TGTGCCAGCTCACCGACGGCGGCCTACGAGCAGTACTTC. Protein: CASSPTAAYEQYF. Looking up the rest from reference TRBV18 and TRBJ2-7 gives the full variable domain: NAGVMQNPRHLVRRRGQEARLRCSPMKGHSHVYWYRQLPEEGLKFMVYLQKENIIDESGMPKERFSAEFPKEGPSILRIQQVVRGDSAAYFCASSPTAAYEQYFGPGTRLTVT.

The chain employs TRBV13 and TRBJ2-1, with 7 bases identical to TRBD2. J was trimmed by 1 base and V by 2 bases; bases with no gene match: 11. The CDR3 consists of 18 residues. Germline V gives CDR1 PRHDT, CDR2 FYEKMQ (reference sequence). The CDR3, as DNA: TGTGCCAGCAGCTTACCACTCTATGGCGGGGGTTCCTACAATGAGCAGTTCTTC. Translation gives CASSLPLYGGGSYNEQFF.

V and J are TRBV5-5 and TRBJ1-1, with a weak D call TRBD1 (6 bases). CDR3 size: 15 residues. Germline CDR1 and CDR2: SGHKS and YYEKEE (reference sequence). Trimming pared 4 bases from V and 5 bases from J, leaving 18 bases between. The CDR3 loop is CASSASGESGTEAFF. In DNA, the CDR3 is TGTGCCAGCAGCGCCTCAGGGGAATCAGGGACTGAAGCTTTCTTT.

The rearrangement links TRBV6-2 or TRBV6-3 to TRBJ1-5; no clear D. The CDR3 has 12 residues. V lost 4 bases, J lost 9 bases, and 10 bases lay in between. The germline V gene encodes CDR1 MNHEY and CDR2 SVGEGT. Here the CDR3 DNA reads TGTGCCAGCAGTTTGGGCGCCGGGCCCCAGCATTTT. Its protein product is CASSLGAGPQHF.

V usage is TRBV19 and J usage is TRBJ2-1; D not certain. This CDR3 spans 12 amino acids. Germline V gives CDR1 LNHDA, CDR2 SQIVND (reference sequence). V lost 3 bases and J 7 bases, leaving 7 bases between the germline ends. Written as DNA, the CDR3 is TGTGCCAGTAGTATCTACCGGAATGAGCAGTTCTTC. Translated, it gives CASSIYRNEQFF.